Listed below are T cell receptor beta chains from one sample, sequenced in a study of cytomegalovirus exposure and HLA in healthy donors. Method: immunoSEQ multiplex PCR; TCRdb's copy keeps in-frame clones and lacks some. This table has 200,000 to 300,000 clones, about 86% appearing once. The sequenced sample was PBMCs. These receptors originate from a woman in her fifties or sixties in good health and CMV-seropositive. CDR3s include the opening cysteine and the closing phenylalanine or tryptophan. D genes are given only for firm matches. Expanded clones get a size class; other rows say once, few or many, or leave the size out.

size	D	V	J	DNA	CDR3
NA	TRBD2	TRBV19	TRBJ2-3	TGTGCCAGTACTCCCTTTCCTACTAGCGGGACGACAGATACGCAGTATTTT	CASTPFPTSGTTDTQYF
NA	NA	TRBV5-5	TRBJ2-1	TGTGCCAGCAGCTTGGTAGGGGGAACGCAGTTCTTC	CASSLVGGTQFF
once	NA	TRBV5-8	TRBJ2-7	TGTGCCAGCAACCTGGGGGGAACGGGGCCTTTGACCGAGCAGTACTTC	CASNLGGTGPLTEQYF
once	NA	TRBV6-4	TRBJ2-3	TGTGCCAGCAGTGACTCGTTGGCGGGAACGGTTGATACGCAGTATTTT	CASSDSLAGTVDTQYF
NA	NA	TRBV11-2	TRBJ1-1	TGTGCCAGCAGCCCCTGGCAGGGAAGGAGTACTGAAGCTTTCTTT	CASSPWQGRSTEAFF
NA	TRBD2	TRBV28	TRBJ2-5	TGTGCCAGCAGTTTACGCTCTCTAGCGGGACCCCCCCAAGAGACCCAGTACTTC	CASSLRSLAGPPQETQYF
few	NA	TRBV7-3	TRBJ1-1	TGTGCCAGCAGCCCCGACAGGTTGCGAGGAGCTTTCTTT	CASSPDRLRGAFF
few	NA	TRBV4-1	TRBJ2-7	TGCGCCAGCAGCCAGGCGCCAGCGGGTGTTTCCTACGAGCAGTACTTC	CASSQAPAGVSYEQYF
NA	TRBD2	TRBV7-9	TRBJ2-3	TGTGCCAGCAGCTTTAGTCTAGCGGGAGCAGATACGCAGTATTTT	CASSFSLAGADTQYF
NA	TRBD1	TRBV11-1	TRBJ2-7	TGTGCCAGTCGACGGGACAGGGTCTACGAGCAGTACTTC	CASRRDRVYEQYF
few	TRBD2	TRBV9	TRBJ2-1	TGTGCCAGCAGCGTAGGACTAGCAGTGGATGAGCAGTTCTTC	CASSVGLAVDEQFF
NA	NA	TRBV2	TRBJ2-3	TGTGCCAGCAGTGTGCAGGGATATTTTTATGGCACAGATACGCAGTATTTT	CASSVQGYFYGTDTQYF
few	NA	TRBV5-4	TRBJ1-1	TGTGCCAGCAGCGGTCGGACTGCGGAAGCTTTCTTT	CASSGRTAEAFF
NA	TRBD1	TRBV12-5	TRBJ2-7	TGTGCTAGTGGCTCCGGGACAGGGAACCCTAGCTCTCACGAGCAGTACTTC	CASGSGTGNPSSHEQYF
NA	NA	TRBV19	TRBJ1-5	TGTGCCAGTAGTTCCGGGGGGGATTATCAGCCCCAGCATTTT	CASSSGGDYQPQHF
NA	TRBD1	TRBV6-1	TRBJ1-2	TGTGCCGGACGACAGGGGACCGTTGGCTACACCTTC	CAGRQGTVGYTF
NA	NA	TRBV7-8	TRBJ2-1	TGTGCCAGCAGCCACGGGCGGGCAGCCTACAATGAGCAGTTCTTC	CASSHGRAAYNEQFF